Below are 28 T cell receptor beta chains sequenced from a single sample in a study of blood T cell repertoires in COVID-19. The protocol was immunoSEQ multiplex PCR, while the TCRdb copy is restricted to in-frame clones and leaves out a portion. The repertoire holds 250,000 to 350,000 clones, roughly 91% seen once, with less than 3.5% in the top ten. Sequencing was done on a sample of PBMCs or T cells enriched from blood (not recorded which). Every receptor here comes from a woman in her fifties or sixties who had been exposed to COVID-19.

The chain is built from TRBV28 and TRBJ1-3; 7 bases map to TRBD1. CDR3 length: 16 residues. Per germline, CDR1 MDHEN and CDR2 SYDVKM. V lost 7 bases, J lost 0 bases, and 9 bases stayed unmatched. CDR3 nucleotides: TGTGCCAGCACGGAACACCGACAGGGCTCTGGAAACACCATATATTTT. Protein: CASTEHRQGSGNTIYF.

The rearrangement links TRBV14 to TRBJ1-5; TRBD1 matches at 8 bases. The ends lost 1 base at V and 9 bases at J; junction bases unmatched: 5. The germline V gene encodes CDR1 SGHDN and CDR2 FVKESK. CDR3 length: 14 residues. CDR3 bases: TGTGCCAGCAGCCAAGTTACAGGGGGTACGCCCCAGCATTTT. Translation gives CASSQVTGGTPQHF.

The V and J genes are TRBV4-1 and TRBJ1-2; tentatively, D is TRBD1 (6 bases). Germline values: CDR1 MGHRA, CDR2 YSYEKL. The V end lost 1 base, the J end lost 4 bases, and 22 bases lay between the germline ends. The CDR3 has 18 residues. CDR3 coding DNA: TGCGCCAGCAGCCAAGGCAACCCGTTGGGGGGGCGATCCTATGGCTACACCTTC. Encoded protein: CASSQGNPLGGRSYGYTF.

V is TRBV29-1 and J is TRBJ1-5; tentatively, D is TRBD1 (5 bases). Germline assignment: CDR1 SQVTM and CDR2 ANQGSEA. CDR3 size: 13 residues. V lost 3 bases to trimming and J lost 4 bases, with 10 bases between them. DNA of the CDR3: TGCAGCGTTGACTTGGGGGGTAATCAGCCCCAGCATTTT. It translates to CSVDLGGNQPQHF.

The CDR3 nucleotides read TGTGCCAGCAGCTTACAAGGGGGTGAGCAGTTCTTC. Translated: CASSLQGGEQFF. V usage is TRBV7-9 and J usage is TRBJ2-1; perhaps TRBD1 as D (6 bases). V lost 2 bases and J 9 bases, leaving 8 bases between the germline ends. The CDR3 runs to 12 residues. Germline V gene lookup returns CDR1 SEHNR and CDR2 FQNEAQ (reference sequence).

This clone has just one count. The V gene is TRBV2, the J gene TRBJ2-7; D is possibly TRBD2 (5 bases). CDR3 length: 12 residues. V lost 3 bases, J lost 8 bases, and 11 bases lay in between. Germline V CDR1 and CDR2: SNHLY, FYNNEI. CDR3 amino acids: CASSEAGSKQYF. As DNA, the CDR3 is TGTGCCAGCAGTGAGGCGGGCAGCAAGCAGTACTTC.

The chain has TRBV7-6 and TRBJ1-5, with 7 bases lining up with TRBD1. The CDR3 contains 16 residues. Trimming took 5 bases from V and 6 from J; bases not matched to a gene: 13. Germline V gene data show CDR1 as SGHVS and CDR2 as FNYEAQ. The CDR3 DNA follows: TGTGCCAGCAGCCCCAATACAGGGGCGGTAAGTCAGCCCCAGCATTTT. Amino acid sequence: CASSPNTGAVSQPQHF.

Only one count was recorded for this clone. This chain connects TRBV6-6 to TRBJ2-2; no firm D call. There are 13 residues in the CDR3. The V and J ends lost 7 bases and 5 bases respectively, with 11 bases between them. Germline values: CDR1 MNHNY, CDR2 SVGAGI (reference sequence). The CDR3 loop is CASTSLGTGELFF. Written as DNA, the CDR3 is TGTGCCAGCACTAGTCTGGGTACCGGGGAGCTGTTTTTT.

This chain uses TRBV3-1 (or the pseudogene TRBV3-2) with TRBJ2-7, with no clear D. Between the trimmed V and J ends, which lost 4 bases and 1 base, there was a span of 5 bases. The CDR3 has 12 residues. Germline values: CDR1 LGHDT, CDR2 YNNKEL (reference sequence). CDR3 protein: CASSPSSYEQYF. For the CDR3, the DNA is TGTGCCAGCAGCCCCTCTTCCTACGAGCAGTACTTC.

This clone is a singleton in its sample. V is TRBV4-1 and J is TRBJ1-4; possibly TRBD1 for D (5 bases). Germline CDR1 and CDR2: MGHRA and YSYEKL. The CDR3 totals 15 residues. The V end was cut by 0 bases, the J end by 12 bases, with 17 bases between. The CDR3 DNA sequence: TGCGCCAGCAGCCAAGACCAAGGACGGGGGGTGGAACTGTTTTTT. Protein sequence: CASSQDQGRGVELFF.

This clone was detected only once. This sequence joins TRBV27 and TRBJ1-6; possible D gene TRBD1, 5 bases. This CDR3 is 19 amino acids long. Germline V gene sequence: CDR1 MNHEY, CDR2 SMNVEV (reference sequence). The V end lost 2 bases, the J end lost 4 bases, and 21 bases lay between the germline ends. The CDR3 bases are TGTGCCAGCAGTTTACTTTTACTGGTGGGGGGTGGGTATAATTCACCCCTCCACTTT. This gives the protein CASSLLLLVGGGYNSPLHF.

This clone came up a few times. The CDR3 spells CASRETLGYGYTF. The CDR3 nucleotides are TGTGCCAGCAGGGAGACCTTGGGTTATGGCTACACCTTC. The chain combines TRBV2 with TRBJ1-2; D ambiguous. The CDR3 totals 13 residues. V gave up 6 bases and J gave up 5 bases, with 13 bases separating them. Germline CDR1 reads SNHLY; CDR2 reads FYNNEI.

The chain recombines TRBV6-5 with TRBJ1-2, with 7 bases that match TRBD1. V trimming: 6 bases; J trimming: 2 bases; junction bases outside the gene matches: 6. The CDR3 consists of 14 residues. CDR1 is MNHEY, CDR2 SVGAGI, per germline. This CDR3 is CASRYRGGNYGYTF. DNA of the CDR3: TGTGCCAGCAGGTACAGGGGTGGGAACTATGGCTACACCTTC.

The chain is built from TRBV7-8 and TRBJ2-5, with 11 bases that match TRBD1. The germline V gene has CDR1 SGHVS and CDR2 FQNEAQ. CDR3 length: 16 amino acids. Trimming removed 3 bases from V and 5 bases from J; junction bases left unmatched: 8. CDR3 bases: TGTGCCAGCAGCTTTCCCGGACAGGGGGCATCCGAGACCCAGTACTTC. This codes for CASSFPGQGASETQYF. The entire variable domain, with the rest obtained from reference TRBV7-8 and TRBJ2-5, is as follows: GAGVSQSPRYKVAKRGQDVALRCDPISGHVSLFWYQQALGQGPEFLTYFQNEAQLDKSGLPSDRFFAERPEGSVSTLKIQRTQQEDSAVYLCASSFPGQGASETQYFGPGTRLLVL.

The chain couples TRBV13 to TRBJ2-5, with a tentative D call TRBD2 (6 bases). V was clipped by 5 bases and J by 7 bases, with 11 bases between them. The CDR3 length is 12 residues. Germline CDR1 and CDR2: PRHDT and FYEKMQ (reference sequence). CDR3 sequence: CASSGGLLTQYF. Here the CDR3 DNA reads TGTGCCAGCAGCGGCGGACTATTGACCCAGTACTTC.

For this clone: The junction departs from germline at one end; a sequencing error may be responsible. The chain is built from TRBV15 and TRBJ2-5; 9 bases are shared with TRBD2. The germline CDR1 and CDR2 sequences are LNHNV and YYDKDF (reference sequence). The CDR3 covers 17 residues. CDR3 amino acids: CATSSPSGGPPQGTQYF. CDR3 DNA sequence: TGTGCCACCAGCTCACCGAGCGGGGGGCCTCCTCAAGGGACCCAGTACTTC. The variable domain in full, with the rest retrieved from reference TRBV15 and TRBJ2-5, is DAMVIQNPRYQVTQFGKPVTLSCSQTLNHNVMYWYQQKSSQAPKLLFHYYDKDFNNEADTPDNFQSRRPNTSFCFLDIRSPGLGDTAMYLCATSSPSGGPPQGTQYFGPGTRLLVL.

The chain combines TRBV19 with TRBJ2-7, with D perhaps matching TRBD1 (6 bases). The CDR3 runs to 16 residues. V lost 1 base and J 4 bases, leaving 17 bases between the germline ends. Looked up from germline, CDR1 is LNHDA and CDR2 is SQIVND (reference sequence). The CDR3 bases are TGTGCCAGTAGTATAGGAACCGGGACACTCCAGTACGAGCAGTACTTC. As protein: CASSIGTGTLQYEQYF.

In this sample, this clone turned up a few times. The chain has TRBV9 and TRBJ2-3; 9 nucleotides agree with TRBD2. Trimming at V came to 0 bases and at J to 3 bases, leaving 5 bases not matched to a gene. This CDR3 contains 16 residues. The germline V gene has CDR1 SGDLS and CDR2 YYNGEE. The CDR3 sequence: CASSVGGSGGTDTQYF. Here the CDR3 DNA reads TGTGCCAGCAGCGTAGGGGGTAGCGGGGGAACAGATACGCAGTATTTT. The whole variable domain, filled in from reference TRBV9 and TRBJ2-3, reads DSGVTQTPKHLITATGQRVTLRCSPRSGDLSVYWYQQSLDQGLQFLIQYYNGEERAKGNILERFSAQQFPDLHSELNLSSLELGDSALYFCASSVGGSGGTDTQYFGPGTRLTVL.

The chain links TRBV10-3 to TRBJ1-5, with a weak D call TRBD1 (5 bases). The CDR3 is made up of 13 amino acids. With 4 bases removed from V and 8 bases from J, the gap between germline ends came to 12 bases. The germline gives CDR1 ENHRY, CDR2 SYGVKD. DNA for the CDR3: TGTGCCATCAGTGCCAGTGGGGCTGAGCCCCAGCATTTT. Translated: CAISASGAEPQHF.

This chain links TRBV4-2 with TRBJ2-1; possible D gene TRBD1, 6 bases. From germline, CDR1 is LGHNA and CDR2 YNFKEQ. The V end lost 1 base, the J end lost 5 bases, and 15 bases lay between the germline ends. This CDR3 comprises 16 residues. CDR3 coding DNA: TGTGCCAGCAGCCAAGTAAAGGGACACTGGAACAATGAGCAGTTCTTC. Translating gives CASSQVKGHWNNEQFF.

The J gene is TRBJ2-2, the V gene TRBV7-8; 8 bases fit TRBD1. In germline, CDR1 is SGHVS, CDR2 FQNEAQ. The CDR3 covers 13 residues. With 5 bases clipped from V and 6 bases from J, the junction kept 2 bases outside the gene matches. The CDR3 here is CASSPGGSGELFF. CDR3 bases: TGTGCCAGCAGCCCAGGGGGCTCCGGGGAGCTGTTTTTT. The full variable domain, its missing parts supplied by reference TRBV7-8 and TRBJ2-2, is GAGVSQSPRYKVAKRGQDVALRCDPISGHVSLFWYQQALGQGPEFLTYFQNEAQLDKSGLPSDRFFAERPEGSVSTLKIQRTQQEDSAVYLCASSPGGSGELFFGEGSRLTVL.

The CDR3 DNA reads as TGTGCCAGCAGCCGAGACAGGGGAGGAGAGACCCAGTACTTC. This codes for CASSRDRGGETQYF. This chain connects TRBV28 to TRBJ2-5; 8 bases line up with TRBD1. The ends lost 6 bases at V and 4 bases at J; junction bases unmatched: 7. The CDR3 extends over 14 amino acids. Germline values: CDR1 MDHEN, CDR2 SYDVKM.

The chain combines TRBV2 with TRBJ2-1; the match to TRBD1 covers 10 bases. The CDR3 totals 12 residues. V lost 4 bases and J lost 16; bases outside the gene matches: 7. The V gene's germline CDR1 is SNHLY and CDR2 FYNNEI. The CDR3 reads CASSADRGHKFF. CDR3 coding DNA: TGTGCCAGCAGTGCCGACAGGGGGCATAAATTCTTC.

J is TRBJ2-5 and V is TRBV7-8; D might be TRBD1 (6 bases). The CDR3 length is 15 residues. Trimming removed 5 bases at V and 0 bases at J, with 13 bases between. The germline V gene has CDR1 SGHVS and CDR2 FQNEAQ. CDR3 region: CASSPRTGYQETQYF. CDR3 bases: TGTGCCAGCAGCCCACGAACAGGGTACCAAGAGACCCAGTACTTC.

This chain uses TRBV7-9 with TRBJ2-3, with 9 bases fitting TRBD2. The CDR3 contains 15 residues. Germline V gene sequence: CDR1 SEHNR, CDR2 FQNEAQ (reference sequence). V lost 5 bases and J lost 1; bases outside the gene matches: 4. The CDR3 here is CASSPGLARTDTQYF. CDR3 nucleotides: TGTGCCAGCAGCCCGGGACTAGCCCGCACAGATACGCAGTATTTT.

The genes are TRBV6-5 and TRBJ2-3; the D gene is possibly TRBD2 (7 bases). Trimming stripped 9 bases from V and 6 bases from J, with 16 bases between. The CDR3 is 13 residues long. Germline lookup yields CDR1 MNHEY and CDR2 SVGAGI. The CDR3 spells CASGGGEGDTQYF. Here the CDR3 DNA reads TGTGCCAGTGGGGGGGGCGAAGGCGATACGCAGTATTTT.

The V call is TRBV28, the J call TRBJ1-6, with D possibly being TRBD1 (5 bases). Germline V gives CDR1 MDHEN, CDR2 SYDVKM. CDR3 length equals 16 residues. Trimming shortened V by 6 bases and J by 4 bases, and 16 bases separated the two germline ends. The CDR3 protein is CASSPWGVGYNSPLHF. The CDR3 nucleotides read TGTGCCAGCAGCCCCTGGGGGGTGGGGTATAATTCACCCCTCCACTTT.

V gene TRBV19 combines with J gene TRBJ2-7; TRBD1 is a possible D gene (6 bases). The CDR3 spans 13 residues. The germline V gene encodes CDR1 LNHDA and CDR2 SQIVND (reference sequence). Trimming shortened V by 10 bases and J by 7 bases, and 20 bases separated the two germline ends. DNA for the CDR3: TGTGCCACCAAACAGACAGGTGCACTGGAGCAGTACTTC. Translated, it gives CATKQTGALEQYF.